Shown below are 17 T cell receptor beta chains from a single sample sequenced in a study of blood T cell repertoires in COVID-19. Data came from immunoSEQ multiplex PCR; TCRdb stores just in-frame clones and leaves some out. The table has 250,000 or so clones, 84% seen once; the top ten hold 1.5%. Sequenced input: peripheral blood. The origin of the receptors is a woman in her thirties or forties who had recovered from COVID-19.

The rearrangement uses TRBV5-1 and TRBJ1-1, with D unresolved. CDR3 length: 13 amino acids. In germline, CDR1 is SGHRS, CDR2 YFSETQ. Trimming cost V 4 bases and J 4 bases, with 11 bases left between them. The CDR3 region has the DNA TGCGCCAGCAGCACTCGAGGAGTCACTGAAGCTTTCTTT. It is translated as CASSTRGVTEAFF.

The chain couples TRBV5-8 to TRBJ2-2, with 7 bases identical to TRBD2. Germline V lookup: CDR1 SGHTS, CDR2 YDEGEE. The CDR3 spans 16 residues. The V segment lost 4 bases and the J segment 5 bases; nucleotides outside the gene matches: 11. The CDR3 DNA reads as TGTGCCAGCAGCCCGCCCGGGGGGACTTCGACCGGGGAGCTGTTTTTT. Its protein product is CASSPPGGTSTGELFF.

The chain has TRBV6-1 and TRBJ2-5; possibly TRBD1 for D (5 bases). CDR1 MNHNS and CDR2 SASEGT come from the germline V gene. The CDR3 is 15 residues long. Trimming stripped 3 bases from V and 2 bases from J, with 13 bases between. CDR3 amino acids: CASSDWGGTQETQYF. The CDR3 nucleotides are TGTGCCAGCAGTGATTGGGGCGGTACGCAAGAGACCCAGTACTTC.

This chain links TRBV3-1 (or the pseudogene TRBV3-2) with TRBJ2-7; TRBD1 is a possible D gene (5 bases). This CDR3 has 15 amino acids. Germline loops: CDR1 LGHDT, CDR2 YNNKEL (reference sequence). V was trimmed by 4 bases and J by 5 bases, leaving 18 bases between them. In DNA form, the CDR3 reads TGTGCCAGCAGCCGGAACAGTTTCCGCAGGGACGAGCAGTACTTC. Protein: CASSRNSFRRDEQYF.

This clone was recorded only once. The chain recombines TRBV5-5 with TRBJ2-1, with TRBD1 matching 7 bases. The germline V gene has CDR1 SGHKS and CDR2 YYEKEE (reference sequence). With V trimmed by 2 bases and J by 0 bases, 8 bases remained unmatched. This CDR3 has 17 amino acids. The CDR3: CASSFHDRDSSYNEQFF. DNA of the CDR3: TGTGCCAGCAGCTTCCACGACAGGGATAGCTCCTACAATGAGCAGTTCTTC. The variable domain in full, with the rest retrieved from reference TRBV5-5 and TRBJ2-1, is DAGVTQSPTHLIKTRGQQVTLRCSPISGHKSVSWYQQVLGQGPQFIFQYYEKEERGRGNFPDRFSARQFPNYSSELNVNALLLGDSALYLCASSFHDRDSSYNEQFFGPGTRLTVL.

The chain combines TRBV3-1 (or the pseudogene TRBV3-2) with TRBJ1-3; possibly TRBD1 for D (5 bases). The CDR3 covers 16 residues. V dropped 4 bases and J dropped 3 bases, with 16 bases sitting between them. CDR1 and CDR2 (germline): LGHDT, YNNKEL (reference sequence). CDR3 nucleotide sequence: TGTGCCAGCAGCCTGCCTCAGGGCGGGAGTGGAAACACCATATATTTT. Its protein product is CASSLPQGGSGNTIYF.

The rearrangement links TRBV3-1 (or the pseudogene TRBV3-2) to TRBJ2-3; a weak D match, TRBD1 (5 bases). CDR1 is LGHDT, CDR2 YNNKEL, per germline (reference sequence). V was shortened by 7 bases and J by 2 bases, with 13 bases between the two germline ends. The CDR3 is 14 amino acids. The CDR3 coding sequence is TGTGCCAGCACCTTGCTAGGGGACACAGATACGCAGTATTTT. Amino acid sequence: CASTLLGDTDTQYF.

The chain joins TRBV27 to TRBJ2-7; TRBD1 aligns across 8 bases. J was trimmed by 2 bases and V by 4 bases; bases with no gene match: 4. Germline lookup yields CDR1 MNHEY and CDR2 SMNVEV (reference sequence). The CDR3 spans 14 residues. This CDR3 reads CASSSRQGTYEQYF. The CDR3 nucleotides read TGTGCCAGCAGTTCCCGACAGGGGACCTACGAGCAGTACTTC.

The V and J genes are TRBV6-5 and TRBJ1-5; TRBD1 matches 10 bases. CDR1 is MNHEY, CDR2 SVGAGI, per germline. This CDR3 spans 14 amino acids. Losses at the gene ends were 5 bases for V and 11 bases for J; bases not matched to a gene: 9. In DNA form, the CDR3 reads TGTGCCAGCAGTCCTGGGACAGGGGTTATGGCCCAGCATTTT. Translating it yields CASSPGTGVMAQHF.

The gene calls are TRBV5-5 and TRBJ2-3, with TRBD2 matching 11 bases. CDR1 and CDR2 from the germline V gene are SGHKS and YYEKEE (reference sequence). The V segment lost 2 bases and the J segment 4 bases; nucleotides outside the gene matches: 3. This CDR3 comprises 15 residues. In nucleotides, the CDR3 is TGTGCCAGCAGCTTTAGCGGGGGGGAGCCAGATACGCAGTATTTT. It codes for CASSFSGGEPDTQYF.

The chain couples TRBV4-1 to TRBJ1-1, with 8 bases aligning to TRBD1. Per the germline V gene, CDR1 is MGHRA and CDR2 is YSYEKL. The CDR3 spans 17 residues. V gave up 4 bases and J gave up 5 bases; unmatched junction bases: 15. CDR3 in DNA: TGCGCCAGCAGCCCGCGGGGAACCTTACAGGGGGGGACTGAAGCTTTCTTT. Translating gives CASSPRGTLQGGTEAFF.

The CDR3 is CASHTSSGNTIYF. For the CDR3, the DNA is TGTGCCAGCCATACGAGCTCTGGAAACACCATATATTTT. V usage is TRBV28 and J usage is TRBJ1-3; D is ambiguous. V lost 8 bases and J lost 0, with 8 bases in between. This CDR3 contains 13 residues. Looked up from germline, CDR1 is MDHEN and CDR2 is SYDVKM. The whole variable domain, remainder taken from reference TRBV28 and TRBJ1-3, is DVKVTQSSRYLVKRTGEKVFLECVQDMDHENMFWYRQDPGLGLRLIYFSYDVKMKEKGDIPEGYSVSREKKERFSLILESASTNQTSMYLCASHTSSGNTIYFGEGSWLTVV.

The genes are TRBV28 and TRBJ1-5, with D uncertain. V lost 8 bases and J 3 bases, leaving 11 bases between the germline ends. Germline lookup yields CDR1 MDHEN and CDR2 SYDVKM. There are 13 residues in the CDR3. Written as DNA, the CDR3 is TGTGCCAGCTACGGGTTGTTCAATCAGCCCCAGCATTTT. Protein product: CASYGLFNQPQHF.

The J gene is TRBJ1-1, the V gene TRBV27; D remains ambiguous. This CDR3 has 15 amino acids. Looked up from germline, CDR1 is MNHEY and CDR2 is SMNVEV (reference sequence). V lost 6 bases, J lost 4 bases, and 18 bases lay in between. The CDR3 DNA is TGTGCCAGCAGGGCGAGGGAGGGTCGAAGCACTGAAGCTTTCTTT. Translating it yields CASRAREGRSTEAFF.

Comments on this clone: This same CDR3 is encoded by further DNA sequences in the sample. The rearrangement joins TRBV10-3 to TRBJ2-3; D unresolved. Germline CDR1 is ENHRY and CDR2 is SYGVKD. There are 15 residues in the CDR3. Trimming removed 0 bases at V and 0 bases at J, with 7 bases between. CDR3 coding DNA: TGTGCCATCAGTGAGTCCCCAACTAGCACAGATACGCAGTATTTT. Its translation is CAISESPTSTDTQYF.

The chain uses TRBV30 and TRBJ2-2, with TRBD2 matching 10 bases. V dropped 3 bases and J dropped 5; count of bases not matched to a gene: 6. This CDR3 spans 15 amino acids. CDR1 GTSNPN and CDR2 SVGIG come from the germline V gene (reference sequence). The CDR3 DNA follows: TGTGCCTGGAGGAGAAGCGGGGGGGATACCGGGGAGCTGTTTTTT. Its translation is CAWRRSGGDTGELFF.

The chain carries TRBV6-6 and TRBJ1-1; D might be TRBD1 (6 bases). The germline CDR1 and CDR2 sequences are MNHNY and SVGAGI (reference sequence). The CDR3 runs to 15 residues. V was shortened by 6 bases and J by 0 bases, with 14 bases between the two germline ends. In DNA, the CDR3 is TGTGCCAGCAGCTCAGAACAGGGCTTGAACACTGAAGCTTTCTTT. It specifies CASSSEQGLNTEAFF.